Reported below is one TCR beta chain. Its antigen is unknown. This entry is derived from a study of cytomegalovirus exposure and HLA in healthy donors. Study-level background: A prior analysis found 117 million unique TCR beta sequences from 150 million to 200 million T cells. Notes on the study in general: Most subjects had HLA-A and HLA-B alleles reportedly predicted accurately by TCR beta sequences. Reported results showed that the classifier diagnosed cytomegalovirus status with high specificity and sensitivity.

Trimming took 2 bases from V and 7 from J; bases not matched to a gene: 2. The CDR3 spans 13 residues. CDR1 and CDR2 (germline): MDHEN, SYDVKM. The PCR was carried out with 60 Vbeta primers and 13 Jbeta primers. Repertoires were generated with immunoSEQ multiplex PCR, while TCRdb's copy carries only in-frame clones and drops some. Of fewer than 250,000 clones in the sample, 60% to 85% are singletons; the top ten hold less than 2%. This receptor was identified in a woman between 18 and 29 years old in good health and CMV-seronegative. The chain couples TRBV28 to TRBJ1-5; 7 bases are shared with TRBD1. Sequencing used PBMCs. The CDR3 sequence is CASSLPGGQPQHF. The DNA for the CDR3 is TGTGCCAGCAGTTTACCAGGGGGACAGCCCCAGCATTTT.